In its sample, the clone carrying this TCR beta chain was seen many times. These data are taken from a study of blood T cells in healthy people across ages. The CDR3 consists of 13 residues. The V and J ends lost 3 bases and 2 bases respectively, with 7 bases between them. From germline, CDR1 is MNHNS and CDR2 SASEGT. Primers used in a second PCR of roughly 6 to 11 cycles were a sample-barcoded 5' primer and a J-beta primer mix. TCRdb redid the calling of the 5' RACE reads with MiXCR, one entry per CDR3 protein. The sample records 1,500,000 or so distinct CDR3 sequences, around 40% being singletons. This receptor was obtained from a woman between 18 and 29 years old in good health. Sequenced material: blood. V usage is TRBV6-1 and J usage is TRBJ1-1, with D maybe TRBD1 (5 bases). In DNA, the CDR3 is TGTGCCAGCAGTGACAGGGAAAACACTGAAGCTTTCTTT. Amino acids: CASSDRENTEAFF.